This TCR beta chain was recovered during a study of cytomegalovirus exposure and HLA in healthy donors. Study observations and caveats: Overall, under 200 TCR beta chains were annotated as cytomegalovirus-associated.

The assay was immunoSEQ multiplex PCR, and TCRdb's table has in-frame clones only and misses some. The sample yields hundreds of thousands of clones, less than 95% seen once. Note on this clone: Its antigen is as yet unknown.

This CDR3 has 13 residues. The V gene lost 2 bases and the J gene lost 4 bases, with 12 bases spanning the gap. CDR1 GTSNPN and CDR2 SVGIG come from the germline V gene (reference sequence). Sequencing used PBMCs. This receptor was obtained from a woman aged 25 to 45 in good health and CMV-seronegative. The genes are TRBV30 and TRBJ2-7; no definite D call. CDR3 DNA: TGTGCCTGGAGTCTTTACAACTCTTACGAGCAGTACTTC. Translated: CAWSLYNSYEQYF.